This T cell receptor (beta chain) was sequenced in a study of T cells in Graves' hyperthyroidism and ophthalmopathy. With duration under 3 months, ophthalmopathy was active: Clinical Activity Score at least 3, NOSPECS at least 4. Around 9.8 ml fresh peripheral blood yielded the PBMCs. The investigators amplified TCR beta CDR3 regions from RNA transcripts. HTBI primers drove first-round RT-PCR of the TCR CDR3. Each CDR3 protein gets one entry after TCRdb re-called the multiplex PCR reads with MiXCR. The table lists some 350,000 distinct CDR3 sequences, 12% to 15% of them singletons, with roughly 19% in the top ten. The germline V gene has CDR1 SNHLY and CDR2 FYNNEI. The CDR3 length is 15 residues. V lost 10 bases to trimming and J lost 6 bases; unmatched junction nucleotides: 14. General observations from the study: Within blood appeared most thyroid clonotypes that had expanded above 0.001. From stable hyperthyroidism, ophthalmopathy was separated by a 13 V-J model.

This clonotype was detected many times. Its matching antigen is unknown. Source material: blood. The sequence derives from a woman aged 60-75 years with Graves' ophthalmopathy. The chain uses TRBV2 and TRBJ2-1; 8 bases are a match to TRBD1. DNA for the CDR3: TGTGCCACCGCCATAGGACAGGGATACCTCAATGAGCAGTTCTTC. Protein sequence: CATAIGQGYLNEQFF.